The 6 T cell receptor beta chains in this list originate from one sample, sequenced in a study of shared clonotypes between healthy human individuals. TCRdb keeps only in-frame clones here, not all; method: immunoSEQ multiplex PCR. The data contain about 2.3 million clones, over 85% of them seen just once; the ten biggest clones take up 0.39%. The sequenced sample was naive CD4+ T cells from PBMCs. As for subset: CD45RA+ positively selected. These receptors all come from a man aged 18 to 30 in good health. Some clones in this sample may be carry-over from other donors' samples.

This clone showed up just once. The chain has TRBV4-1 and TRBJ2-1, with 7 bases fitting TRBD2. The CDR3 sequence is 12 residues long. The ends lost 1 base at V and 10 bases at J; junction bases unmatched: 1. Per the germline V gene, CDR1 is MGHRA and CDR2 is YSYEKL. The CDR3 here is CASSQASGEQFF. CDR3 DNA sequence: TGCGCCAGCAGCCAAGCTAGCGGCGAGCAGTTCTTC.

This clone occurred once. This chain connects TRBV30 to TRBJ2-3; 7 bases map to TRBD2. Germline CDR1 GTSNPN, CDR2 SVGIG (reference sequence). The ends lost 1 base at V and 6 bases at J; junction bases unmatched: 10. There are 15 residues in the CDR3. The CDR3 bases are TGTGCCTGGAGTGCCTTTAGCGGGTTCGAGGATACGCAGTATTTT. It specifies CAWSAFSGFEDTQYF.

In regard to this clone: The same CDR3 also results from other DNA sequences found in this sample. This chain links TRBV4-3 with TRBJ2-7, with a possible D match to TRBD2 (6 bases). This CDR3 comprises 13 residues. The ends were cut back, 0 bases at V and 7 bases at J, with 10 bases in the middle. CDR1 is LGHNA and CDR2 is YSLEER in the germline V gene. The CDR3 region is CASSQDMRGEQYF. As DNA, the CDR3 is TGCGCCAGCAGCCAAGATATGCGGGGTGAGCAGTACTTC.

The genes are TRBV6-1 and TRBJ2-7; TRBD1 matches 7 bases. CDR3 length: 14 residues. With V trimmed by 6 bases and J by 0 bases, 5 bases remained unmatched. The germline V gene encodes CDR1 MNHNS and CDR2 SASEGT. CDR3 sequence reads: CASRRGLSSYEQYF. The CDR3 bases are TGTGCCAGCAGGAGGGGGCTTAGCTCCTACGAGCAGTACTTC.

This rearrangement joins TRBV19 to TRBJ2-3, with 8 bases aligning to TRBD1. V lost 3 bases and J lost 2; bases outside the gene matches: 10. The CDR3 consists of 17 residues. Germline loops: CDR1 LNHDA, CDR2 SQIVND (reference sequence). The CDR3 sequence: CASSIGQGRGVTDTQYF. DNA for the CDR3: TGTGCCAGTAGTATTGGACAGGGCAGAGGGGTCACAGATACGCAGTATTTT. Full variable domain (outside the CDR3, taken from reference TRBV19 and TRBJ2-3): DGGITQSPKYLFRKEGQNVTLSCEQNLNHDAMYWYRQDPGQGLRLIYYSQIVNDFQKGDIAEGYSVSREKKESFPLTVTSAQKNPTAFYLCASSIGQGRGVTDTQYFGPGTRLTVL.

The V and J genes are TRBV5-1 and TRBJ2-6; 7 bases match TRBD1. Germline values: CDR1 SGHRS, CDR2 YFSETQ. The CDR3 has 18 amino acids. V lost 3 bases, J lost 0 bases, and 9 bases stayed unmatched. The CDR3 DNA sequence: TGCGCCAGCAGCTGGAGCCGGGACAGATACTCTGGGGCCAACGTCCTGACTTTC. This translates into CASSWSRDRYSGANVLTF.